This TCR beta chain comes out of a study of shared clonotypes between healthy human individuals. The table came from immunoSEQ multiplex PCR; TCRdb's copy has only in-frame clones and leaves some out. The sample includes roughly 1,500,000 clones, 95% to 99% seen only once; the top ten take 0.4% to 0.55%. The CDR3 has 12 amino acids. V shed 8 bases and J 8 bases; nucleotides not matched to a gene: 7. Germline CDR1 reads MNHNS; CDR2 reads SASEGT. The donors, healthy adults who were HIV-negative, had experienced no recent acute infections or vaccinations. Nashville, Tennessee was home to all donors, who were Caucasian adults.

This sequence originates from a young man in good health. Sequenced material: naive CD4+ T cells sorted from blood. The subset denotes: CD45RA+ positively selected. The rearrangement uses TRBV6-1 and TRBJ1-2, with 8 nucleotides matching TRBD1. The CDR3 spells CASRTGIKGYTF. The CDR3 DNA sequence: TGTGCCAGCCGGACAGGGATAAAAGGCTACACCTTC.